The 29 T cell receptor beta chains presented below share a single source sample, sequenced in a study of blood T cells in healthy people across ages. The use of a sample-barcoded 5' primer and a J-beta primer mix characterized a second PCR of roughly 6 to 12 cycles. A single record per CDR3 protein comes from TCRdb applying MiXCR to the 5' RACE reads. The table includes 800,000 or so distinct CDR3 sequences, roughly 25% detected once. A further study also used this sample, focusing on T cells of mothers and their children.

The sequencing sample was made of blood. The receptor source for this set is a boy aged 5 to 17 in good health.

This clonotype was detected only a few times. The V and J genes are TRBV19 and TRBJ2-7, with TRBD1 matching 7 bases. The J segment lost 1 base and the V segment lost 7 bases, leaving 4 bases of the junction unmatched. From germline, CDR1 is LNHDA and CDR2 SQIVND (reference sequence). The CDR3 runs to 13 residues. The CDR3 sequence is CASMDRRSYEQYF. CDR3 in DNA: TGTGCCAGTATGGACAGGCGATCCTACGAGCAGTACTTC. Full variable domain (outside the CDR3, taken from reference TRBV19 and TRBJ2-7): DGGITQSPKYLFRKEGQNVTLSCEQNLNHDAMYWYRQDPGQGLRLIYYSQIVNDFQKGDIAEGYSVSREKKESFPLTVTSAQKNPTAFYLCASMDRRSYEQYFGPGTRLTVT.

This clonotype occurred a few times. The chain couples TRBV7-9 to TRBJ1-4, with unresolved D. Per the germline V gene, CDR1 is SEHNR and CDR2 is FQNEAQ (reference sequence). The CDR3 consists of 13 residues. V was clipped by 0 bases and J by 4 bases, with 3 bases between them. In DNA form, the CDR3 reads TGTGCCAGCAGCTTAGCGGATAATGAAAAACTGTTTTTT. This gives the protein CASSLADNEKLFF.

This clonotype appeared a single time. CDR3 nucleotide sequence: TGCGCCAGCAGCTTGGGGGGACAGGGTGATTCCTACGAGCAGTACTTC. The encoded protein is CASSLGGQGDSYEQYF. V gene TRBV5-1 combines with J gene TRBJ2-7; 9 bases are a match to TRBD1. Germline CDR1 reads SGHRS; CDR2 reads YFSETQ. The CDR3 loop spans 16 amino acids. The V and J ends lost 0 bases and 1 base, in that order; junction bases with no gene match: 5.

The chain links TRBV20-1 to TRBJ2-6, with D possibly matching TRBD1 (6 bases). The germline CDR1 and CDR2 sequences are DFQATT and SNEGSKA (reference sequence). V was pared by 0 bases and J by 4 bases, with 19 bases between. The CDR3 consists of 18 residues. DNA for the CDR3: TGCAGTGCTAGAGACTCCCGGAAACAGGGCGCCGGGGCCAACGTCCTGACTTTC. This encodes CSARDSRKQGAGANVLTF.

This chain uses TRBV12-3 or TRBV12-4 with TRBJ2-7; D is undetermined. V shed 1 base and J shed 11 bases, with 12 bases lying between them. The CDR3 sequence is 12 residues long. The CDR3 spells CASSLDKGSKYF. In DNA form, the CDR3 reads TGTGCCAGCAGTTTAGATAAGGGTTCAAAGTACTTC.

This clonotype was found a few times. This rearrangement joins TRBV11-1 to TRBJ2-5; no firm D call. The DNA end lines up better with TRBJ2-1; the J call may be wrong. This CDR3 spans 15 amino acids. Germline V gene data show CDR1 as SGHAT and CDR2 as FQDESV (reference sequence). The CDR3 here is CASSFSLGLYNEQFF. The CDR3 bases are TGTGCCAGCAGCTTCTCCCTTGGGCTGTACAATGAGCAGTTCTTC.

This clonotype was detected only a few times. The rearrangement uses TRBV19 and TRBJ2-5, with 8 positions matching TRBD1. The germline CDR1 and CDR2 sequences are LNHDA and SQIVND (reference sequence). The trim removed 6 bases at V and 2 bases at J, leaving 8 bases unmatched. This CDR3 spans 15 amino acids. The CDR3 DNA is TGTGCCAGTAGGCCCCGGGGGACAGGTCAAGAGACCCAGTACTTC. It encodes CASRPRGTGQETQYF.

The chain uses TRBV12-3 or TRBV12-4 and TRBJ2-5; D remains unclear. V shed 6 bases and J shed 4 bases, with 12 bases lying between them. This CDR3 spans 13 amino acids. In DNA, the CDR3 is TGTGCCAGCAGGCGTACATCGGGAGAGACCCAGTACTTC. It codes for CASRRTSGETQYF.

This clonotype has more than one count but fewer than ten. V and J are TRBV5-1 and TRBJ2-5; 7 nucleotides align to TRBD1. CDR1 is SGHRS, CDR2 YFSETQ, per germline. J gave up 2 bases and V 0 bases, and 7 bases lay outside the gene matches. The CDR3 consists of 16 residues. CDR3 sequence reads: CASSLGTGPIQETQYF. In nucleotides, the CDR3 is TGCGCCAGCAGCTTGGGGACAGGCCCTATACAAGAGACCCAGTACTTC. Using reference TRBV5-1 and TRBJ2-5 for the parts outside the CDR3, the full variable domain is KAGVTQTPRYLIKTRGQQVTLSCSPISGHRSVSWYQQTPGQGLQFLFEYFSETQRNKGNFPGRFSGRQFSNSRSEMNVSTLELGDSALYLCASSLGTGPIQETQYFGPGTRLLVL.

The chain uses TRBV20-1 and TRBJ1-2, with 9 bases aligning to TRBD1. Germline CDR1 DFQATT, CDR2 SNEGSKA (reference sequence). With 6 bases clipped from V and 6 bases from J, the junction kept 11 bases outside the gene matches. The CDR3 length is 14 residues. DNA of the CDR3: TGCAGTGCCTGGCTAGGACAGGGGAAGGATGGCTACACCTTC. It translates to CSAWLGQGKDGYTF.

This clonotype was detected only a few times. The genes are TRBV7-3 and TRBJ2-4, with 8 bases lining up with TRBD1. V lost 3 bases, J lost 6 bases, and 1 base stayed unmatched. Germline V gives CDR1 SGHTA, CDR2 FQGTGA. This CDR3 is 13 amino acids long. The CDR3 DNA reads TGTGCCAGCAGCTTCGGACAGGGAAACATTCAGTACTTC. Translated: CASSFGQGNIQYF.

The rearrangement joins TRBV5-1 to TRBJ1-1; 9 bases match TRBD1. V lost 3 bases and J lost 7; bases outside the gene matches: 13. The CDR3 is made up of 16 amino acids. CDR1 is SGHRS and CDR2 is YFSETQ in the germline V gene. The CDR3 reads CASSSGPGTGFHEAFF. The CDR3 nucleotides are TGCGCCAGCAGCTCGGGCCCCGGGACAGGGTTTCATGAAGCTTTCTTT.

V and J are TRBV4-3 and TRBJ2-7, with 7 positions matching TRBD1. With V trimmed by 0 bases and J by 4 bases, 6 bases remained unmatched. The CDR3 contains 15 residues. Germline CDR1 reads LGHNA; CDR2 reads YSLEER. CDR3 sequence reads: CASSQDRGSWYEQYF. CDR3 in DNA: TGCGCCAGCAGCCAAGACAGGGGGTCCTGGTACGAGCAGTACTTC.

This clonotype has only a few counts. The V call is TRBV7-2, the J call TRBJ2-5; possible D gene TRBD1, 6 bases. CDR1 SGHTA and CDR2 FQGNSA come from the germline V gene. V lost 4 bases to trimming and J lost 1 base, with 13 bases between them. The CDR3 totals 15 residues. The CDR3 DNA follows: TGTGCCAGCAGCTCATGGACAGATTCCCAAGAGACCCAGTACTTC. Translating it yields CASSSWTDSQETQYF. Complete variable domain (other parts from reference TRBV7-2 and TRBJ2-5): GAGVSQSPSNKVTEKGKDVELRCDPISGHTALYWYRQSLGQGLEFLIYFQGNSAPDKSGLPSDRFSAERTGGSVSTLTIQRTQQEDSAVYLCASSSWTDSQETQYFGPGTRLLVL.

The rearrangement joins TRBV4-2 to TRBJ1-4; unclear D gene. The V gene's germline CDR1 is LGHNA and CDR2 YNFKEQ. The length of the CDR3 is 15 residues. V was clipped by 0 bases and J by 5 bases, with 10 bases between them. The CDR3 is CASSQDRGLNEKLFF. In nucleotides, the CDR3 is TGTGCCAGCAGCCAAGATCGCGGACTAAATGAAAAACTGTTTTTT.

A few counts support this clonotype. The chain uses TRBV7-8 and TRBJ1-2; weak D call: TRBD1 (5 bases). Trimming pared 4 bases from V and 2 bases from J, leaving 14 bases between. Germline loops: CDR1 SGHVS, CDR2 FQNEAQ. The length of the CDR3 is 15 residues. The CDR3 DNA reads TGTGCCAGCAGCTCGGAAGGGACGATAAACTATGGCTACACCTTC. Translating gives CASSSEGTINYGYTF. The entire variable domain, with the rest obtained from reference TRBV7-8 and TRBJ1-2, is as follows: GAGVSQSPRYKVAKRGQDVALRCDPISGHVSLFWYQQALGQGPEFLTYFQNEAQLDKSGLPSDRFFAERPEGSVSTLKIQRTQQEDSAVYLCASSSEGTINYGYTFGSGTRLTVV.

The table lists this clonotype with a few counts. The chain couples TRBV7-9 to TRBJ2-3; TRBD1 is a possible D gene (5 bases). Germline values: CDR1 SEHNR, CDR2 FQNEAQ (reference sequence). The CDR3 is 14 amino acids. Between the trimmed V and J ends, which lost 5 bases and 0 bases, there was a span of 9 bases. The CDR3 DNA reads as TGTGCCAGCAGCCAGGGTTCTAGCACAGATACGCAGTATTTT. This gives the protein CASSQGSSTDTQYF.

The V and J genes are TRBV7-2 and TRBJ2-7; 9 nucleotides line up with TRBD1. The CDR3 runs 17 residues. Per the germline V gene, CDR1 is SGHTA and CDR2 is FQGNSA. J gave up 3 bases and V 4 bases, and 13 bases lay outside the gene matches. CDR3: CASSSLGRQGVDYEQYF. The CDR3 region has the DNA TGTGCCAGCAGCTCCTTAGGTAGACAGGGGGTGGACTACGAGCAGTACTTC.

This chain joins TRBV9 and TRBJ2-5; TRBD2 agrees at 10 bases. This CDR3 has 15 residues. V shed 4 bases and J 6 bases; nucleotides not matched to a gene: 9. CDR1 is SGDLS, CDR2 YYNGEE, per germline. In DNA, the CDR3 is TGTGCCAGCAGCACTCGGGGACTAGCGCAACAGACCCAGTACTTC. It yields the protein CASSTRGLAQQTQYF.

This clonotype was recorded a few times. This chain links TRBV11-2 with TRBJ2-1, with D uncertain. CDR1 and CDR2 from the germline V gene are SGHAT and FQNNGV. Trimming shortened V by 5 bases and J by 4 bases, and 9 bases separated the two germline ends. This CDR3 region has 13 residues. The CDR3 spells CASSELHYNEQFF. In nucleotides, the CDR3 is TGTGCCAGCAGCGAGCTCCATTACAATGAGCAGTTCTTC.

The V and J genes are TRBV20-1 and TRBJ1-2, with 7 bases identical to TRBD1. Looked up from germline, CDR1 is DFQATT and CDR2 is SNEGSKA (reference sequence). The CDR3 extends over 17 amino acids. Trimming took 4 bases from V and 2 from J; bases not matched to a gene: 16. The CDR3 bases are TGCAGTGCTAAAGATGCCTTGTCGGCGGACAGGAACTATGGCTACACCTTC. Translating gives CSAKDALSADRNYGYTF.

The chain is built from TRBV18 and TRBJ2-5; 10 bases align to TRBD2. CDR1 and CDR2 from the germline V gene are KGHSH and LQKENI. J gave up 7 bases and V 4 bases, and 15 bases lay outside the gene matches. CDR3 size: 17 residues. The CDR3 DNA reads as TGTGCCAGCTCACAGGATTCAAGGACTAGCGGCCCTGGGACCCAGTACTTC. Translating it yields CASSQDSRTSGPGTQYF.

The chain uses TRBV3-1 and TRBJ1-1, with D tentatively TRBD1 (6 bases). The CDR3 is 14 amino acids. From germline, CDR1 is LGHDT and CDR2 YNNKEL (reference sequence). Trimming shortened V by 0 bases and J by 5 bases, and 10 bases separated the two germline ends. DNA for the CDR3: TGTGCCAGCAGCCAAGAAGGGGGTTGGACTGAAGCTTTCTTT. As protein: CASSQEGGWTEAFF.

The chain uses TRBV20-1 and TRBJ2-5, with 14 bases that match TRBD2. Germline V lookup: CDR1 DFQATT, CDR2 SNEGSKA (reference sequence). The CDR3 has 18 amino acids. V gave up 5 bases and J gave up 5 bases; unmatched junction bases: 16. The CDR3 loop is CSADPGTSGRANRETQYF. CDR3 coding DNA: TGCAGTGCTGACCCGGGGACTAGCGGGAGAGCAAACAGGGAGACCCAGTACTTC.

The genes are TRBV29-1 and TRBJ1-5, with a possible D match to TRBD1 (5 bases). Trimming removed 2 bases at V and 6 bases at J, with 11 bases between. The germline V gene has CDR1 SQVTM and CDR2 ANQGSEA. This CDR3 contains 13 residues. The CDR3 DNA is TGCAGCGTTGAACTTGCCGGGGGTCAGCCCCAGCATTTT. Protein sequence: CSVELAGGQPQHF.

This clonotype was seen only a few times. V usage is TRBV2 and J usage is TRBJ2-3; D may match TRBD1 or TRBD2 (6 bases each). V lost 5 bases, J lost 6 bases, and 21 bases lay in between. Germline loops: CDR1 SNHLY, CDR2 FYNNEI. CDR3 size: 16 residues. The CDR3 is CASSYPGAQLVDTQYF. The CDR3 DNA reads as TGTGCCAGCAGTTATCCGGGGGCACAACTCGTGGATACGCAGTATTTT.

This CDR3 is CSGWGGENEQFF. Here the CDR3 DNA reads TGCAGCGGGTGGGGGGGAGAGAATGAGCAGTTCTTC. The rearrangement links TRBV29-1 to TRBJ2-1; TRBD2 matches 7 bases. The germline V gene has CDR1 SQVTM and CDR2 ANQGSEA. CDR3 length: 12 amino acids. The V and J ends lost 7 bases and 7 bases, in that order; junction bases with no gene match: 7.

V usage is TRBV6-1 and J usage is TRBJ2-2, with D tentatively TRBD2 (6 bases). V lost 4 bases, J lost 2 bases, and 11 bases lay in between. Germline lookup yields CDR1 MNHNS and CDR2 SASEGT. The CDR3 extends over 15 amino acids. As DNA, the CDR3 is TGTGCCAGCAGTGGGAGGGACCGTAACACCGGGGAGCTGTTTTTT. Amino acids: CASSGRDRNTGELFF.

The CDR3 DNA sequence: TGTGCCAGCAGCACCGGACTAGCCCAAGAGACCCAGTACTTC. Translation gives CASSTGLAQETQYF. This chain connects TRBV5-5 to TRBJ2-5; 8 bases are a match to TRBD2. This CDR3 is 14 amino acids long. The V and J ends lost 4 bases and 1 base, in that order; junction bases with no gene match: 3. The germline gives CDR1 SGHKS, CDR2 YYEKEE (reference sequence).